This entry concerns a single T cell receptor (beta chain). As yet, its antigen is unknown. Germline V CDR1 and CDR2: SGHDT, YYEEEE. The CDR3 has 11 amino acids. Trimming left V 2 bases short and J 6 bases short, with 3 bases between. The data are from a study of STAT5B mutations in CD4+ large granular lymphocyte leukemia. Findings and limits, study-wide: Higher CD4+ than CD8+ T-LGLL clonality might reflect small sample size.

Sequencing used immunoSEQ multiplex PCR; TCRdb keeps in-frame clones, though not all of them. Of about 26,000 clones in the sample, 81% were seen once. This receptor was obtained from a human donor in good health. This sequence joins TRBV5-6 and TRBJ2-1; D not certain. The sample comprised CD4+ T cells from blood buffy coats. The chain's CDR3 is CASSFTNEQFF. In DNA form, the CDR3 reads TGTGCCAGCAGCTTTACCAATGAGCAGTTCTTC.